This TCR beta chain was sequenced in a study of cytomegalovirus exposure and HLA in healthy donors. Study-wide results and limits: When analyzed later, a missense DCLRE1C variant was found to be linked to TCR beta V- and J-gene trimming. Most observed TCR sequences were rare, whereas some public TCRs were detected in many donors. HLA alleles were associated with roughly 17,000 TCR beta sequences in a later analysis at 0.05 false discovery rate.

This PCR relied on a set of 60 Vbeta primers and 13 Jbeta primers. TCRdb's copy holds only in-frame clones and misses some; the assay was immunoSEQ multiplex PCR. Among roughly 140,000 clones listed, around 65% were seen once. This clone was counted only a few times. What it binds is unknown. The sequence came from a woman aged 25 to 39 in good health and CMV-seropositive. Material for sequencing was PBMCs.

The CDR3 region is CASSLKGYEQYF. CDR3 DNA sequence: TGTGCCAGCAGTTTAAAGGGGTACGAGCAGTACTTC. The chain has TRBV28 and TRBJ2-7; a possible D gene is TRBD1 (5 bases). V was pared by 2 bases and J by 4 bases, with 6 bases between. This CDR3 is built from 12 residues. CDR1 is MDHEN, CDR2 SYDVKM, per germline.